This TCR beta chain was identified during a study of blood T cell repertoires in COVID-19. Study in general: Sites in the United States, Italy and Spain provided acute and convalescent COVID-19 samples. T cells, B-cell-depleted T cells, or PBMCs supplied cDNA or gDNA.

In Seattle, patients joined the study during active infection and were tracked longitudinally. Authors' processing steps: Amplification of reference gene primers was used by the study to estimate nucleated cell counts. Some clones are missing from TCRdb's copy, which holds only in-frame ones; the method was immunoSEQ multiplex PCR. D and trimming come from the DNA, and the V and J calls and clone size come from that table. The sample holds roughly 190,000 clones, less than 90% seen once. Germline trimming cut 6 bases from V and 4 bases from J; bases unmatched to any gene: 3. This CDR3 has 13 residues. Germline loops: CDR1 SGHRS, CDR2 YFSETQ.

This rearrangement joins TRBV5-1 to TRBJ2-5, with 10 bases matching TRBD1. The sequence derives from a woman in her sixties or seventies with COVID-19, enrolled during active disease. The sequenced sample was peripheral blood. The DNA for the CDR3 is TGCGCCAGCAAAAGGACAGGGGGAGAGACCCAGTACTTC. It yields the protein CASKRTGGETQYF.